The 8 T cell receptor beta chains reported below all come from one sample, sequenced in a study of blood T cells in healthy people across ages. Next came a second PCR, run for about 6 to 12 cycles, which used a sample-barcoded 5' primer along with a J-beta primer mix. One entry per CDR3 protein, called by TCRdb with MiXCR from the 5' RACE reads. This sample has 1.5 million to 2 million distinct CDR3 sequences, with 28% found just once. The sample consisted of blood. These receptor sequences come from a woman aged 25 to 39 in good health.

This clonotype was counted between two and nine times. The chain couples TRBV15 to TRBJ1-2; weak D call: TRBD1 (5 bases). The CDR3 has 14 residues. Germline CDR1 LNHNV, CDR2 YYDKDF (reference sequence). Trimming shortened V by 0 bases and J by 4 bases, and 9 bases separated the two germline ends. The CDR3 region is CATSREARGYGYTF. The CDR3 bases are TGTGCCACCAGCAGAGAGGCAAGGGGCTATGGCTACACCTTC. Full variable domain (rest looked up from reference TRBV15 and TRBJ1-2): DAMVIQNPRYQVTQFGKPVTLSCSQTLNHNVMYWYQQKSSQAPKLLFHYYDKDFNNEADTPDNFQSRRPNTSFCFLDIRSPGLGDTAMYLCATSREARGYGYTFGSGTRLTVV.

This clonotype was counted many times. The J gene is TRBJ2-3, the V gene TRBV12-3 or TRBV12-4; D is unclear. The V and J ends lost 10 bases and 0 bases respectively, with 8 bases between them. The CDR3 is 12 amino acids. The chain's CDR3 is CAITTSTDTQYF. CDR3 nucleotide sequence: TGTGCCATAACTACTAGCACAGATACGCAGTATTTT.

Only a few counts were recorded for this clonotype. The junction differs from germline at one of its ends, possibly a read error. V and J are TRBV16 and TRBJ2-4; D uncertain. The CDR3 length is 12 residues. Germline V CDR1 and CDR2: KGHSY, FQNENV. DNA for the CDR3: TGTGCCAGCAGCCCACGACGCCTCATTCGGTACTTC. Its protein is CASSPRRLIRYF.

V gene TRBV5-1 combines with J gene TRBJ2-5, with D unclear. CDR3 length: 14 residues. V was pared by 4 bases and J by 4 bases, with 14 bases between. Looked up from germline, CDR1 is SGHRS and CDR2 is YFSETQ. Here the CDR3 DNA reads TGCGCCAGCAGCCGACCCAGCGAGTCAGAGACCCAGTACTTC. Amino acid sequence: CASSRPSESETQYF.

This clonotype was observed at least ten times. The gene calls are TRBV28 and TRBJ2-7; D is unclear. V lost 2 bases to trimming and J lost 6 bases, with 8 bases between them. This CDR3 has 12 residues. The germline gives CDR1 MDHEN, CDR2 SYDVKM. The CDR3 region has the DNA TGTGCCAGCAGTTTAGGGCAGGTCGAGCAGTACTTC. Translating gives CASSLGQVEQYF.

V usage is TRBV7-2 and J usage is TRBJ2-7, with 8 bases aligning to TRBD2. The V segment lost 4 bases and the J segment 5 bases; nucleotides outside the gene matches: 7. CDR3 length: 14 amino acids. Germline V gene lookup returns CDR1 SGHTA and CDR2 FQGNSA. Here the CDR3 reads CASSSAGTRDEQYF. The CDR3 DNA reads TGTGCCAGCAGCTCTGCCGGGACTAGAGACGAGCAGTACTTC.

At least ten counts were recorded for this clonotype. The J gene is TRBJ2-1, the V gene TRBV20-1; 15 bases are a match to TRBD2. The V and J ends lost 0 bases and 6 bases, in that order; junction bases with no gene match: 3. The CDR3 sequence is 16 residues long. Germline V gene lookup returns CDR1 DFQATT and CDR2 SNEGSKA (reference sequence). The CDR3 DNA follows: TGCAGTGCTAGAGATGGACTAGCGGGGGGGAGCAATGAGCAGTTCTTC. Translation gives CSARDGLAGGSNEQFF.

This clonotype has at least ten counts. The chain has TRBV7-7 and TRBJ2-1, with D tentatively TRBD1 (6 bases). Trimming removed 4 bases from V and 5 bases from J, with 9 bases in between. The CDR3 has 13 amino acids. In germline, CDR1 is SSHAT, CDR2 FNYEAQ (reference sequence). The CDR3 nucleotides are TGTGCCAGCAGCTCAGGGGCAAACAATGAGCAGTTCTTC. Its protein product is CASSSGANNEQFF.